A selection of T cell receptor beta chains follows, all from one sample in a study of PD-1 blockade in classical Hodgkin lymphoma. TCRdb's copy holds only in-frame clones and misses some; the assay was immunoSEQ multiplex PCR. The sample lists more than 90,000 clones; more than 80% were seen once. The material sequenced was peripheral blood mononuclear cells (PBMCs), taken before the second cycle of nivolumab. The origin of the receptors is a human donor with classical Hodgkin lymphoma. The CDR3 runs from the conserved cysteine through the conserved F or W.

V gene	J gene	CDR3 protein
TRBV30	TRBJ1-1	CAWSVVPPGAFF
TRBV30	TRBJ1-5	CAWSAGFGGNQPQHF
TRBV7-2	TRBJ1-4	CASTPDRGNEKLFF
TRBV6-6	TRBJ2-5	CASSQGGQTQYF
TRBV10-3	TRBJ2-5	CAITGRKGETQYF
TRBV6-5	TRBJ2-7	CASSLLLSGGNYEQYF
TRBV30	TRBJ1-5	CAWSVSFGKPQHF
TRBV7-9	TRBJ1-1	CASSPTDLVHTEAFF
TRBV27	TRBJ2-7	CASRSTGPYEQYF
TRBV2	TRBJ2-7	CASSEGREYEQYF
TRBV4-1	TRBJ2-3	CASSQEQYTDTQYF
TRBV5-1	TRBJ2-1	CASSPTRSGSAYNEQFF
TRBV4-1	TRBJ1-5	CASSQDPRGQPQHF
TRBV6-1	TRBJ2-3	CASSEAGGSLGTQYF
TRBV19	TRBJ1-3	CASSLNTGNTIYF
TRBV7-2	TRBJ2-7	CASSLPSGSSYEQYF
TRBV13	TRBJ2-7	CASSPGLAGVEEQYF
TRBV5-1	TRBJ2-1	CASSLAQGGGEQFF
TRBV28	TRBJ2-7	CASRIDSSYEQYF
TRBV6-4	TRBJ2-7	CASSVEGGSYEQYF
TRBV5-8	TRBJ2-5	CASSLGQGVRETQYF
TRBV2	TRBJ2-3	CASRPPGLPTDTQYF
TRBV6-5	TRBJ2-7	CASSRSRENYEQYF
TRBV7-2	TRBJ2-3	CASSFAGTSGRGRRDTQYF
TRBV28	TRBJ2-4	CASSSRTGAAKNIQYF
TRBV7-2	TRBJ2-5	CASSSPGRGQETQYF